The rows below give T cell receptor beta chains drawn from one sample of a study of a mutant IDH1 vaccine in newly diagnosed glioma. Their recognized antigens are unknown. Data came from immunoSEQ multiplex PCR; TCRdb stores just in-frame clones and leaves some out. The table includes approximately 35,000 clones, around 58% detected once. Here the sequenced sample was PBMCs, taken from a glioma patient whose treatment included an IDH1 peptide vaccine. Source of these receptors: a woman under 30 with glioma. CDR3s include the opening cysteine and the closing phenylalanine or tryptophan. A D gene is named only where the DNA matches it firmly. Size is stated for part of the rows, as once, few or many counts, or as a class when the clone is expanded.

TRBD1 | - | TRBJ2-1 | TRBV28 | CASSPLGTGYYNEQFF | TGTGCCAGCAGTCCACTCGGGACAGGGTATTACAATGAGCAGTTCTTC
- | once | TRBJ2-3 | TRBV9 | CASSLTSTDTQYF | TGTGCCAGTTCCTTGACTAGCACAGATACGCAGTATTTT
TRBD2 | - | TRBJ2-7 | TRBV2 | CASSEFGTSGRRKYF | TGTGCCAGCAGTGAGTTTGGGACTAGCGGGAGGAGAAAGTACTTC
- | - | TRBJ2-3 | TRBV7-7 | CASSLALDQPQYF | TGTGCTAGCAGCTTAGCGTTGGACCAACCGCAGTATTTT
- | few | TRBJ2-2 | TRBV9 | CASSVGPTGELFF | TGTGCCAGCAGCGTAGGGCCCACCGGGGAGCTGTTTTTT
TRBD1 | - | TRBJ1-2 | TRBV29-1 | CSVMRGTGGVPGYGYTF | TGCAGCGTGATGAGGGGGACAGGGGGGGTTCCGGGCTATGGCTACACCTTC
- | - | TRBJ1-5 | TRBV6-5 | CASSSEGRDRNQPQHF | TGTGCCAGCAGTTCCGAGGGCAGGGACCGAAATCAGCCCCAGCATTTT
- | many | TRBJ2-2 | TRBV4-2 | CASSHTPAGALGELFF | TGTGCCAGCAGCCACACTCCGGCAGGGGCATTAGGGGAGCTGTTTTTT
- | once | TRBJ2-7 | TRBV7-2 | CASEGAGEQYF | TGTGCCAGTGAGGGGGCGGGGGAGCAGTACTTC
- | - | TRBJ1-1 | TRBV13 | CASSSGGNTEAFF | TGTGCCAGCAGCTCCGGGGGGAACACTGAAGCTTTCTTT
- | few | TRBJ1-5 | TRBV7-2 | CASSLAPGPNQPQHF | TGTGCCAGCAGCTTAGCGCCCGGCCCCAATCAGCCCCAGCATTTT
TRBD1 | few | TRBJ1-5 | TRBV6-5 | CASSWDRSGNQPQHF | TGTGCCAGCAGTTGGGACAGGAGTGGCAATCAGCCCCAGCATTTT
- | - | TRBJ2-5 | TRBV30 | CAWSLGVGETQYF | TGTGCCTGGAGCCTCGGGGTCGGAGAGACCCAGTACTTC
TRBD1 | once | TRBJ1-5 | TRBV5-8 | CASSSGQTTVQPQHF | TGTGCCAGCAGCTCGGGACAGACAACGGTTCAGCCCCAGCATTTT
- | - | TRBJ2-7 | TRBV28 | CASSPVGTATYEQYF | TGTGCCAGCAGTCCCGTCGGGACGGCGACCTACGAGCAGTACTTC
- | once | TRBJ2-1 | TRBV27 | CASSFDPDNEQFF | TGTGCCAGCAGTTTCGACCCGGACAATGAGCAGTTCTTC
TRBD2 | - | TRBJ2-1 | TRBV28 | CASSLSLRDGAGGDYNEQFF | TGTGCCAGCAGTCTAAGCCTTCGGGACGGAGCGGGAGGAGACTACAATGAGCAGTTCTTC
TRBD2 | - | TRBJ2-7 | TRBV28 | CATWGGGSSYEQYF | TGTGCCACCTGGGGGGGAGGCAGCTCCTACGAGCAGTACTTC
- | - | TRBJ2-2 | TRBV6-5 | CASSLGATGELFF | TGTGCCAGCAGTTTAGGTGCGACCGGGGAGCTGTTTTTT
- | - | TRBJ1-5 | TRBV4-3 | CASSYRQGQPQHF | TGCGCCAGCAGCTACCGCCAAGGTCAGCCCCAGCATTTT
- | - | TRBJ2-5 | TRBV5-8 | CASIATPRETQYF | TGTGCCAGCATAGCGACCCCCCGAGAGACCCAGTACTTC
- | few | TRBJ1-6 | TRBV30 | CAWSVMGSYSPLHF | TGTGCCTGGAGTGTTATGGGCAGCTATTCACCCCTCCACTTT
TRBD1 | - | TRBJ1-4 | TRBV29-1 | CSVSSYTDRTGGLTNEKLFF | TGCAGCGTTTCGAGCTATACGGACAGGACAGGGGGCTTGACTAATGAAAAACTGTTTTTT
- | - | TRBJ2-3 | TRBV4-3 | CASSQDLVVVTQYF | TGCGCCAGCAGCCAAGATTTGGTAGTCGTTACGCAGTATTTT
- | - | TRBJ2-1 | TRBV7-2 | CASSLEVEQFF | TGTGCCAGCAGCTTAGAGGTTGAGCAGTTCTTC
- | - | TRBJ2-5 | TRBV10-3 | CAISESGGHGGSQETQYF | TGTGCCATCAGTGAGTCTGGGGGGCATGGGGGGTCCCAAGAGACCCAGTACTTC
- | - | TRBJ2-5 | TRBV7-8 | CASRPRAQETQYF | TGTGCCAGCAGGCCACGGGCCCAAGAGACCCAGTACTTC
TRBD2 | few | TRBJ2-2 | TRBV6-4 | CASRRGGDTGELFF | TGTGCCAGCAGACGGGGAGGGGACACCGGGGAGCTGTTTTTT
- | - | TRBJ2-6 | TRBV5-4 | CASSGEYGANVLTF | TGTGCCAGCAGCGGGGAGTATGGGGCCAACGTCCTGACTTTC
TRBD1 | - | TRBJ1-2 | TRBV19 | CASKDRDIGGYTF | TGTGCCAGTAAGGACAGGGACATTGGTGGCTACACCTTC
- | few | TRBJ2-6 | TRBV6-5 | CASTGSSGANVLTF | TGTGCCAGCACAGGGAGCTCTGGGGCCAACGTCCTGACTTTC
- | - | TRBJ1-5 | TRBV19 | CASSIQGKPQHF | TGTGCCAGTAGTATACAGGGAAAGCCCCAGCATTTT
- | - | TRBJ2-7 | TRBV6-5 | CASSLGSSYEQYF | TGTGCCAGCAGTTTAGGGAGCTCCTACGAGCAGTACTTC
- | few | TRBJ2-3 | TRBV6-5 | CASGLEAFGTDTQYF | TGTGCCAGCGGTCTGGAGGCATTTGGCACAGATACGCAGTATTTT
- | - | TRBJ1-2 | TRBV29-1 | CSVPRGGSDYGYTF | TGCAGCGTTCCGAGGGGGGGTTCGGACTATGGCTACACCTTC
TRBD1 | - | TRBJ1-6 | TRBV28 | CASSSFRDRNSYNSPLHF | TGTGCCAGCAGTAGCTTCCGGGACAGGAATTCTTATAATTCACCCCTCCACTTT
TRBD1 | - | TRBJ2-7 | TRBV29-1 | CSATGQGNYEQYF | TGCAGCGCCACAGGACAGGGGAACTACGAGCAGTACTTC
TRBD1 | few | TRBJ2-6 | TRBV5-6 | CASSLPGQGARGANVLTF | TGTGCCAGCAGCTTACCGGGACAGGGGGCGCGGGGGGCCAACGTCCTGACTTTC
TRBD1 | - | TRBJ1-1 | TRBV19 | CASSLQTGAAFF | TGTGCCAGTAGTCTCCAGACAGGGGCAGCTTTCTTT
TRBD2 | few | TRBJ2-3 | TRBV29-1 | CSESASGLTDTQYF | TGCAGCGAATCAGCTAGCGGCCTCACAGATACGCAGTATTTT
- | - | TRBJ1-4 | TRBV25-1 | CASSEFVRGKLFF | TGTGCCAGCAGTGAATTCGTCCGGGGAAAACTGTTTTTT
TRBD1 | - | TRBJ1-2 | TRBV6-5 | CASTQTGGGYYGYTF | TGTGCCAGCACCCAAACAGGGGGAGGGTACTATGGCTACACCTTC
- | few | TRBJ1-2 | TRBV19 | CASTSGVVHGYTF | TGTGCCAGTACCTCGGGGGTAGTCCATGGCTACACCTTC
- | once | TRBJ1-3 | TRBV4-3 | CASSQDTGSGNTIYF | TGCGCCAGCAGCCAAGATACCGGCTCTGGAAACACCATATATTTT